This TCR beta chain was sequenced during a study of T cells in Graves' hyperthyroidism and ophthalmopathy. Study results and limitations: In blood, most of the thyroid clonotypes expanded above 0.001 were also present.

TCR beta CDR3 sequences were amplified from RNA transcripts. The TCR CDR3 was amplified in a first-round RT-PCR using the HTBI primer set. Each CDR3 protein is one row after TCRdb ran MiXCR on the multiplex PCR reads. The table has hundreds of thousands of distinct CDR3 sequences, 35% to 40% seen once; the top ten hold approximately 8.7%. The germline gives CDR1 DFQATT, CDR2 SNEGSKA (reference sequence). V was clipped by 5 bases and J by 0 bases; unmatched bases: 8. This CDR3 comprises 15 residues. A word on this clonotype: As yet, its antigen is unknown.

Hyperthyroidism patients were newly diagnosed, had disease duration under 2 months, and were aged 18 to 65 years. The PBMCs were taken from less than 11 ml of fresh peripheral blood. This clonotype was sampled from a young man with Graves' hyperthyroidism. Sequencing input: blood. The chain uses TRBV20-1 and TRBJ2-7; 9 bases agree with TRBD2. CDR3 protein: CSAAYSGGISYEQYF. In DNA, the CDR3 is TGCAGTGCTGCTTATAGCGGGGGCATCTCCTACGAGCAGTACTTC.